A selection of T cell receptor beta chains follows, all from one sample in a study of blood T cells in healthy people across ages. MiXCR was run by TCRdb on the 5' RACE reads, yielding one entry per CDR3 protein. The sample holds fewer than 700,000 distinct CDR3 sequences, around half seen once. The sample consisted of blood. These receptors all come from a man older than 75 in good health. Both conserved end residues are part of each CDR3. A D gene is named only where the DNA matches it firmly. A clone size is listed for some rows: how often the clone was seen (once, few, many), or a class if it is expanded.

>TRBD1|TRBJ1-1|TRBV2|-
TGTGCCAGTTTCCGGGACAGGGGTACCGGAGCTTTCTTT
CASFRDRGTGAFF
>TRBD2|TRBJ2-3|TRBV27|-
TGTGCCAGCAGTCCCCGGACTAGCGGGAGATCAGATACGCAGTATTTT
CASSPRTSGRSDTQYF
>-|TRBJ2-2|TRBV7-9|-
TGTGCCAGCAGCTTACTTGGGAACACCGGGGAGCTGTTTTTT
CASSLLGNTGELFF
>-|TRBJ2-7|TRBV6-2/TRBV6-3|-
TGTGCCAGCACCAAGGGGGGCACCTCCGAGCAGTACTTC
CASTKGGTSEQYF
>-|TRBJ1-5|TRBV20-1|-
TGCAGTGCTCCCCAGAGGGGGGGCGTTGGGAGCAATCAGCCCCAGCATTTT
CSAPQRGGVGSNQPQHF
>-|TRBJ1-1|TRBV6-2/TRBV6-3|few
TGTGCCAGCAGTGACTCTCCGAACACTGAAGCTTTCTTT
CASSDSPNTEAFF
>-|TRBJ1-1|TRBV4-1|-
TGCGCCAGCAGCCAAGTTGTTCGACAGGAGAGGGCTGAAGCTTTCTTT
CASSQVVRQERAEAFF
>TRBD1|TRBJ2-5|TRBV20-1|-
TGCAGTGCTAGGCACAGGGGCGGACAAGAGACCCAGTACTTC
CSARHRGGQETQYF
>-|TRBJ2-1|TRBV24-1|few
TGTGCCACCAGACCGGAGAATGGCCCCTACAATGAGCAGTTCTTC
CATRPENGPYNEQFF
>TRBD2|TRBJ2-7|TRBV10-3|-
TGTGCCACTATAGCGGGAGGATACGATGGCGAGCAGTACTTC
CATIAGGYDGEQYF
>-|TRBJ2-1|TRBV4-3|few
TGCGCCAGCAGCCAAGATTGGCAGACCAATGAGCAGTTCTTC
CASSQDWQTNEQFF
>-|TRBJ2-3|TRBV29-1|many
TGCAGCGTTGCAGCCCGCGGTCCAGATACGCAGTATTTT
CSVAARGPDTQYF
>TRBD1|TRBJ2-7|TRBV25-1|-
TGTGCCAGCAGTGAAGTCGGGGACAGGGGGAATGAGCAGTACTTC
CASSEVGDRGNEQYF
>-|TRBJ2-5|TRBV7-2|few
TGTGCCAGCAGCTTAGAAACTGGGGCGGAGACCCAGTACTTC
CASSLETGAETQYF
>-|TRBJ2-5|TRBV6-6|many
TGTGCCAGCAGGGTCCGAGAGACCCAGTACTTC
CASRVRETQYF
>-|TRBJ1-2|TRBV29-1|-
TGCAGCGCCCGATCCGAGCCCCAGGGTTCGGGCTACACCTTC
CSARSEPQGSGYTF
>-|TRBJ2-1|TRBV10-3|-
TGTGCCACCTATGCGGAAGATTGGTACAATGAGCAGTTCTTC
CATYAEDWYNEQFF
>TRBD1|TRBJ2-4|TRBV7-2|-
TGTGCCAGCAGCATGGGACAGCTTACAAACATTCAGTACTTC
CASSMGQLTNIQYF
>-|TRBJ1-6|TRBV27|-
TGTGCCAGCAGTTTTCAGGGGTCTTTTGGGTCACCCCTCCACTTT
CASSFQGSFGSPLHF
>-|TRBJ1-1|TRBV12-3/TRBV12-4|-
TGTGCCAGCAGTAGGGGGATTAGGTCGGACACTGAAGCTTTCTTT
CASSRGIRSDTEAFF
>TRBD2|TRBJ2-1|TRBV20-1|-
TGCAGTGCTAGGTTCCCTAGCGGGGGGAGGAGGAATGAGCAGTTCTTC
CSARFPSGGRRNEQFF
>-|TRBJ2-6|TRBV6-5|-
TGTGCCAGCAGTCCGATACGGGGCTCTGGGGCCAACGTCCTGACTTTC
CASSPIRGSGANVLTF
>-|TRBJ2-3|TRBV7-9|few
TGTGCCAGCAGCTTGAATAGCGCAGATACGCAGTATTTT
CASSLNSADTQYF
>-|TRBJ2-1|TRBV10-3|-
TGTGCCATCAGTGGTCGCAATGAGCAGTTCTTC
CAISGRNEQFF
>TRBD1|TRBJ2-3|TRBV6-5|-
TGTGCCAGCGGCCGAACCCGGGACAGGGGAGTAGATACGCAGTATTTT
CASGRTRDRGVDTQYF
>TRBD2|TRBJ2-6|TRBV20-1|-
TGCAGTGCTCCGACTAGCGCCGTCTCTGGGGCCAACGTCCTGACTTTC
CSAPTSAVSGANVLTF
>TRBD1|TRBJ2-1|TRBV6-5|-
TGTGCCAGCAGCCCCGGGACAGGGGGAATATTTGAGCAGTTCTTC
CASSPGTGGIFEQFF
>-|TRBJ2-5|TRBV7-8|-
TGTGCCAGCAGGATTTTGGGTCGGCGCCTCCAAGAGACCCAGTACTTC
CASRILGRRLQETQYF
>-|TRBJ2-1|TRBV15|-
TGTGCCACCAGCGCAACGGGGCGTAGCTACAATGAGCAGTTCTTC
CATSATGRSYNEQFF
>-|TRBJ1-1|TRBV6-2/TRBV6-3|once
TGTGCCAGCAGTTACTCGACTGACCAGGGGGAAGCTTTCTTT
CASSYSTDQGEAFF
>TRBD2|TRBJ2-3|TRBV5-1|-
TGCGCCAGCAGCTTGGAGCGGGGGGGGCCCACAGATACGCAGTATTTT
CASSLERGGPTDTQYF
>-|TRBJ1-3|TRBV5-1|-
TGCGCCAGCAGCTTGGATTGGTACGAGACTGGAAACACCATATATTTT
CASSLDWYETGNTIYF
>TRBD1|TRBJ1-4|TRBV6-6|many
TGTGCCAGCACGACAGGGGGTAATGAAAAACTGTTTTTT
CASTTGGNEKLFF
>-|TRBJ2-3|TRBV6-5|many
TGTGCCAGCAGAAGTCGGCCAGCGGCTAGCACAGATACGCAGTATTTT
CASRSRPAASTDTQYF
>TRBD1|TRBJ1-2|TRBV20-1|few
TGCAGTGCCAGACAGGGGGTGAGAGGCTACACCTTC
CSARQGVRGYTF
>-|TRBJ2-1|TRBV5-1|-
TGCGCCAGCAGCTTGAACGGGGGCACCTACAATGAGCAGTTCTTC
CASSLNGGTYNEQFF
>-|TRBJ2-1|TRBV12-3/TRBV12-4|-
TGTGCCAGCATCAACTCCGGGCTTCGTGAGCAGTTCTTC
CASINSGLREQFF
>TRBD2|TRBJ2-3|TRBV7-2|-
TGTGCCAGCAGCCGATGGACTAGCGGGAGGGCAGATACGCAGTATTTT
CASSRWTSGRADTQYF
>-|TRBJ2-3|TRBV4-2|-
TGTGCCAGCAGCCAAGATACGGTCACAGATACGCAGTATTTT
CASSQDTVTDTQYF
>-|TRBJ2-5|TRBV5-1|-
TGCGCCAGCAGCTTGGAAGCGACAGGAGAGACCCAGTACTTC
CASSLEATGETQYF
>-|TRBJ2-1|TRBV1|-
TGCACCAGCAGCCAAGGAGAGGCTCCCCATGAGCAGTTCTTC
CTSSQGEAPHEQFF
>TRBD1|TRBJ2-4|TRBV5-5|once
TGTGCCAGCAACCCGACAGGGACATCAGTTGAGCAGTACTTC
CASNPTGTSVEQYF
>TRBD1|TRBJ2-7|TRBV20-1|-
TGCAGTGCTATAAATTACCGGGACAGAGCCTACGAGCAGTACTTC
CSAINYRDRAYEQYF
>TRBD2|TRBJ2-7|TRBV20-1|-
TGCAGTGCTAGAGATCATGCTAGCGGTACCTACAAGCAGTACTTC
CSARDHASGTYKQYF
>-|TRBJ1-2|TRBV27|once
TGTGCCAGCAGGAGGGACACCCTAAACTATGGCTACACCTTC
CASRRDTLNYGYTF